The T cell receptor (beta chain) under discussion was sequenced for a study of chemoradiotherapy in HPV16-positive cancers. Study-wide points: During treatment, candidate HPV-specific clones and E7-related motifs expanded in tumor.

A remark on this clone: Its cognate antigen is unknown.

Profiling relied on immunoSEQ multiplex PCR, and the TCRdb table lists in-frame clones only, not all of them. The sample records roughly 13,000 clones, approximately 75% being singletons. Sampling was carried out from a patient who underwent chemoradiotherapy. The sequence derives from a human donor with HPV-associated anogenital cancer.

The CDR3 sequence: CASSDVGANVLTF. CDR3 bases: TGTGCCAGCAGTGACGTTGGGGCCAACGTCCTGACTTTC. This chain connects TRBV6-4 to TRBJ2-6; D unclear. The CDR3 is 13 amino acids. The germline CDR1 and CDR2 sequences are MRHNA and SNTAGT. Trimming cost V 2 bases and J 3 bases, with 2 bases left between them.